What follows are 7 T cell receptor beta chains derived from one specimen sequenced in a study of OX40 agonist ivuxolimab in advanced cancers. The table came from immunoSEQ multiplex PCR; TCRdb's copy has only in-frame clones and leaves some out. The data show about 130,000 clones, less than 95% seen once. The source material was CD4+ or CD8+ T cells sorted from blood, sampled in a trial of the OX40 agonist ivuxolimab. The origin of the receptors is an adult with an advanced solid tumor such as melanoma, head and neck, liver or kidney cancer.

The rearrangement links TRBV29-1 to TRBJ2-6, with TRBD1 identical over 8 bases. Losses at the gene ends were 5 bases for V and 1 base for J; bases not matched to a gene: 10. The CDR3 totals 17 residues. CDR1 is SQVTM and CDR2 is ANQGSEA in the germline V gene. The DNA of the CDR3 is TGCAGCGTTTTGGGACAGGTGTCTCTTTCTGGGGCCAACGTCCTGACTTTC. It is translated as CSVLGQVSLSGANVLTF.

This clone was seen a handful of times. The CDR3 here is CASSLTDTGELFF. In DNA, the CDR3 is TGTGCCAGCAGCTTAACGGACACCGGGGAGCTGTTTTTT. The rearrangement links TRBV7-3 to TRBJ2-2; no reliable D call. The CDR3 is made up of 13 amino acids. Trimming pared 0 bases from V and 3 bases from J, leaving 2 bases between. CDR1 and CDR2 (germline): SGHTA, FQGTGA.

This clone was seen a handful of times. This chain joins TRBV9 and TRBJ1-5; D is perhaps TRBD1 (5 bases). V dropped 3 bases and J dropped 6 bases, with 13 bases sitting between them. Germline V gene sequence: CDR1 SGDLS, CDR2 YYNGEE. There are 14 residues in the CDR3. CDR3 nucleotides: TGTGCCAGCAGCGGGGCAGGGCGAGGTCAGCCCCAGCATTTT. Translation gives CASSGAGRGQPQHF.

This clone is a singleton in its sample. The chain uses TRBV9 and TRBJ2-1, with 11 positions matching TRBD1. With V trimmed by 2 bases and J by 4 bases, 2 bases remained unmatched. Looked up from germline, CDR1 is SGDLS and CDR2 is YYNGEE. CDR3 length equals 15 residues. The CDR3 here is CASSVRDRGYNEQFF. The CDR3 bases are TGTGCCAGCAGCGTTCGGGACAGGGGGTACAATGAGCAGTTCTTC.

The chain couples TRBV2 to TRBJ2-5; D is unresolved. CDR1 is SNHLY, CDR2 FYNNEI, per germline. V lost 3 bases to trimming and J lost 6 bases, with 11 bases between them. The CDR3 has 13 amino acids. Here the CDR3 reads CASSDDGMKTQYF. CDR3 in DNA: TGTGCCAGCAGTGATGACGGTATGAAGACCCAGTACTTC.

V is TRBV21-1 and J is TRBJ1-4. TRBV21-1 is flagged as a pseudogene. The CDR3 has 13 amino acids. This chain's CDR3 is CASIGTPAEKLFF. The CDR3 nucleotides are TGTGCCAGCATCGGAACTCCCGCAGAAAAACTGTTTTTT.

The gene calls are TRBV19 and TRBJ1-2, with D perhaps matching TRBD1 (5 bases). The V gene lost 6 bases and the J gene lost 5 bases, with 13 bases spanning the gap. The CDR3 covers 13 residues. The germline V gene has CDR1 LNHDA and CDR2 SQIVND (reference sequence). CDR3: CASRGRAVYGYTF. The CDR3 DNA reads TGTGCCAGTAGGGGACGGGCCGTTTATGGCTACACCTTC. The complete variable domain, with remaining parts taken from reference TRBV19 and TRBJ1-2, reads DGGITQSPKYLFRKEGQNVTLSCEQNLNHDAMYWYRQDPGQGLRLIYYSQIVNDFQKGDIAEGYSVSREKKESFPLTVTSAQKNPTAFYLCASRGRAVYGYTFGSGTRLTVV.